The rows below give T cell receptor beta chains drawn from one sample of a study of response to subunit inactivated influenza vaccine. TCRdb used MiXCR to reprocess the RT-PCR reads, holding one entry per CDR3 protein. The sample consists of 400,000 to 650,000 distinct CDR3 sequences, more than 7% of them appearing once. The sample was PBMCs from blood, taken approximately 25 months after vaccination. The origin of the receptors is a man between 50 and 75 years old who received an inactivated influenza vaccine. CDR3s include the opening cysteine and the closing phenylalanine or tryptophan. The D gene is left open where the match is weak. Clone size, where shown, is once, few, many, or a class for clones that have expanded.

d_call,v_call,clone_size,j_call,cdr3_nt,cdr3_aa
TRBD1,TRBV12-3/TRBV12-4,many,TRBJ2-5,TGTGCCAGCAGTAAGACAGGGGACGGGACCCAGTACTTC,CASSKTGDGTQYF
NA,TRBV4-1,NA,TRBJ2-5,TGCGCCAGCAGCCAAGATCCGGGGGCCCAAGAGACCCAGTACTTC,CASSQDPGAQETQYF
NA,TRBV10-3,many,TRBJ2-6,TGTGCCATCAGTGACAGTCTCACTGGGGCCAACGTCCTGACTTTC,CAISDSLTGANVLTF
TRBD2,TRBV5-1,NA,TRBJ2-7,TGCGCCAGCAGCCCCCCGGGACTAGCGACCTACGAGCAGTACTTC,CASSPPGLATYEQYF
NA,TRBV10-2,few,TRBJ1-5,TGCGCCAGCAGTGAGGTGGGTTGGAGCAATCAGCCCCAGCATTTT,CASSEVGWSNQPQHF
NA,TRBV4-2,NA,TRBJ1-3,TGTGCCAGCAGCCAAGAGGACATCAGGGGAAGCTCTGGAAACACCATATATTTT,CASSQEDIRGSSGNTIYF
NA,TRBV11-2,NA,TRBJ2-2,TGTGCCAGCAGCCGGCCCTCTGGCGAGGAGCTGTTTTTT,CASSRPSGEELFF
TRBD1,TRBV7-9,few,TRBJ1-2,TGTGCCAGCAGCTCGACAGACCGGGACAGCGGTGGCTACACCTTC,CASSSTDRDSGGYTF
TRBD2,TRBV14,many,TRBJ2-3,TGTGCCAGCAGCCGCATAGCGGGAGGGTCAACAGATACGCAGTATTTT,CASSRIAGGSTDTQYF
NA,TRBV12-3/TRBV12-4,NA,TRBJ1-2,TGTGCCAGCAGTTTTGCCGGGGGGTCCGTAGGCTACACCTTC,CASSFAGGSVGYTF
NA,TRBV19,NA,TRBJ1-4,TGTGCCAGTAGTGTCCCGGTTGCGACTAATGAAAAACTGTTTTTT,CASSVPVATNEKLFF
NA,TRBV5-1,many,TRBJ2-2,TGCGCCAGCAGCTTATACGGGAAGGACACCGGGGAGCTGTTTTTT,CASSLYGKDTGELFF
NA,TRBV20-1,NA,TRBJ1-2,TGCAGTGCTAGGGGGGGCCCCTATGGCTACACCTTC,CSARGGPYGYTF
TRBD2,TRBV6-5,many,TRBJ2-7,TGTGCCAGCAGTTATTCCGGACTAGCGGGATCCTACGAGCAGTACTTC,CASSYSGLAGSYEQYF
NA,TRBV7-2,NA,TRBJ1-5,TGTGCCAGCAGCTTAGGACACATTACCAATCAGCCCCAGCATTTT,CASSLGHITNQPQHF
TRBD1,TRBV10-3,many,TRBJ2-7,TGTGCCATCAGTGACGGACAGGGGAGATACGAGCAGTACTTC,CAISDGQGRYEQYF
NA,TRBV20-1,NA,TRBJ2-5,TGCAGTGCTAGTTCTCTGCAAGAGACCCAGTACTTC,CSASSLQETQYF
NA,TRBV6-5,few,TRBJ1-2,TGTGCCAGCAGTTCCCAGGGGTGGGACTATGGCTACACCTTC,CASSSQGWDYGYTF
NA,TRBV10-3,many,TRBJ2-3,TGTGCCATCAGTGGGACTGGAGCAGGAGATACGCAGTATTTT,CAISGTGAGDTQYF
NA,TRBV28,many,TRBJ2-5,TGTGCCAGCAGTTTATGGTTGGGACTTATCCAAGAGACCCAGTACTTC,CASSLWLGLIQETQYF
NA,TRBV6-2/TRBV6-3,NA,TRBJ2-1,TGTGCCAGCGGACGGAGTCGCGATGAGCAGTTCTTC,CASGRSRDEQFF
NA,TRBV12-3/TRBV12-4,many,TRBJ2-7,TGTGCCAGCAGTTTAGGGAAGGGTGGCCCGGAGGAGCAGTACTTC,CASSLGKGGPEEQYF
NA,TRBV7-3,many,TRBJ2-1,TGTGCCAGCAGCTTAAGAGGGGGCAAGCGGGACTACCCCGCGGATGAGCAGTTCTTC,CASSLRGGKRDYPADEQFF
TRBD1,TRBV7-6,many,TRBJ2-2,TGTGCCAGCAGCTTAGAAGGGGGCTCGAACACCGGGGAGCTGTTTTTT,CASSLEGGSNTGELFF